This T cell receptor (beta chain) is drawn from a study of blood T cell repertoires in COVID-19. Study-level background: The origin of the acute and convalescent COVID-19 samples was the United States, Italy and Spain. Nucleic acid was either cDNA or gDNA, and it came from T cells, B-cell-depleted T cells, or PBMCs.

CDR3 length: 15 residues. Losses at the gene ends were 6 bases for V and 1 base for J; bases not matched to a gene: 8. The germline gives CDR1 KGHSH, CDR2 LQKENI. In the study's own analysis: Cell counts per sample came from amplifying reference gene primers. Here immunoSEQ multiplex PCR was the method, and the copy in TCRdb shows in-frame clones only, minus some. V and J calls and clone size follow that table, whereas D and trimming were derived from the DNA. The data show fewer than 300,000 clones, roughly 86% seen once. Sequenced: peripheral blood. This TCR was recovered from a man aged 40-49 years who had recovered from COVID-19. V and J are TRBV18 and TRBJ1-1; 7 bases agree with TRBD1. Here the CDR3 reads CASSQRGQTNTEAFF. The DNA for the CDR3 is TGTGCCAGCTCGCAGAGGGGACAGACGAACACTGAAGCTTTCTTT.